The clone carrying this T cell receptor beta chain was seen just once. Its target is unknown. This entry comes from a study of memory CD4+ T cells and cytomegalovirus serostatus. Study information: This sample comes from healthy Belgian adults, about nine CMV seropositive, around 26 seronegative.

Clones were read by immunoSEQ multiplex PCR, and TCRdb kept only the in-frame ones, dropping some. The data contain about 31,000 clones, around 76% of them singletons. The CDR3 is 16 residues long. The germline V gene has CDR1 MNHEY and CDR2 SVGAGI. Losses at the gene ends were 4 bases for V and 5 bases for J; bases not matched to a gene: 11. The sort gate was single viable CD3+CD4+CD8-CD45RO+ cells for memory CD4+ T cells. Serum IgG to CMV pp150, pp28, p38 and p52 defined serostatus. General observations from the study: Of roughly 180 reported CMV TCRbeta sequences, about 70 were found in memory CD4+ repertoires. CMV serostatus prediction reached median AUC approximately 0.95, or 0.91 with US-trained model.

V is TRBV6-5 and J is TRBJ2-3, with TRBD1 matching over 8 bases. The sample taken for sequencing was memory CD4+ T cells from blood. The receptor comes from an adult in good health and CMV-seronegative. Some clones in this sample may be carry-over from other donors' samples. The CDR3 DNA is TGTGCCAGCAGTTTGGGACTCAGGGGGCTGGTAGATACGCAGTATTTT. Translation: CASSLGLRGLVDTQYF.